Listed here are 30 T cell receptor beta chains from one sample, sequenced in a study of PD-1 blockade in classical Hodgkin lymphoma. The assay was immunoSEQ multiplex PCR, and TCRdb's table has in-frame clones only and misses some. The table includes about 98,000 clones, 80% to 95% detected once. Brentuximab vedotin exposure varied among the patients, all of whom had relapsed after autologous stem cell transplantation. Source: peripheral blood mononuclear cells (PBMCs), taken at baseline. The receptors were sampled from a human donor with classical Hodgkin lymphoma.

J is TRBJ2-1 and V is TRBV10-1, with 7 bases identical to TRBD1. Germline CDR1 WNHNN, CDR2 SYGVQD (reference sequence). The CDR3 length is 15 residues. J gave up 2 bases and V 3 bases, and 4 bases lay outside the gene matches. CDR3 sequence (DNA): TGCGCCAGCAGTGACCCCGGGACAGCCTACAATGAGCAGTTCTTC. Translating it yields CASSDPGTAYNEQFF.

The chain joins TRBV27 to TRBJ2-7, with 8 bases lining up with TRBD2. V lost 6 bases and J lost 2; bases outside the gene matches: 3. The CDR3 is 13 residues long. Germline CDR1 is MNHEY and CDR2 is SMNVEV (reference sequence). The CDR3 bases are TGTGCCAGCAGACTAGCGGAGCCCTACGAGCAGTACTTC. It codes for CASRLAEPYEQYF.

This rearrangement joins TRBV25-1 to TRBJ2-7; 8 positions match TRBD1. J gave up 3 bases and V 7 bases, and 8 bases lay outside the gene matches. The CDR3 runs to 14 residues. Germline values: CDR1 MGHDK, CDR2 SYGVNS. CDR3 loop: CASTGQGAIYEQYF. CDR3 in DNA: TGTGCCAGCACTGGGCAGGGGGCCATCTACGAGCAGTACTTC.

The rearrangement uses TRBV7-6 and TRBJ2-1, with TRBD2 identical over 14 bases. Losses at the gene ends were 5 bases for V and 1 base for J; bases not matched to a gene: 10. Per the germline V gene, CDR1 is SGHVS and CDR2 is FNYEAQ. This CDR3 is built from 19 residues. CDR3 bases: TGTGCCAGCAGCCTCATAGGGGGGACTAGCGGGAGATCCTACAATGAGCAGTTCTTC. It translates to CASSLIGGTSGRSYNEQFF. Combining the CDR3 with reference TRBV7-6 and TRBJ2-1 gives the whole variable domain GAGVSQSPRYKVTKRGQDVALRCDPISGHVSLYWYRQALGQGPEFLTYFNYEAQQDKSGLPNDRFSAERPEGSISTLTIQRTEQRDSAMYRCASSLIGGTSGRSYNEQFFGPGTRLTVL.

The CDR3 region has the DNA TGCGCCAGCAGTAAGGGTTGGGAGCAGTACTTC. It translates to CASSKGWEQYF. This rearrangement joins TRBV10-2 to TRBJ2-7; D gene ambiguous. Germline CDR1 WSHSY, CDR2 SAAADI. The CDR3 has 11 residues. V was shortened by 5 bases and J by 7 bases, with 9 bases between the two germline ends.

This chain joins TRBV28 and TRBJ2-7, with no clear D. The CDR3 covers 12 residues. V shed 6 bases and J shed 5 bases, with 11 bases lying between them. Germline V lookup: CDR1 MDHEN, CDR2 SYDVKM. The CDR3 region is CASRSQVNEQYF. The CDR3 DNA reads as TGTGCCAGCAGATCGCAGGTCAACGAGCAGTACTTC.

This sequence joins TRBV6-6 and TRBJ2-7; D assignment may be TRBD1 or TRBD2 (5 bases each). V lost 6 bases to trimming and J lost 2 bases, with 11 bases between them. The CDR3 covers 13 residues. Germline CDR1 and CDR2: MNHNY and SVGAGI (reference sequence). The CDR3 sequence: CASSRDGAYEQYF. In nucleotides, the CDR3 is TGTGCCAGCAGCCGGGACGGAGCCTACGAGCAGTACTTC.

This chain uses TRBV6-6 with TRBJ1-3; D uncertain. Germline V gene lookup returns CDR1 MNHNY and CDR2 SVGAGI (reference sequence). The V gene lost 7 bases and the J gene lost 7 bases, with 17 bases spanning the gap. The CDR3 length is 14 residues. In DNA, the CDR3 is TGTGCCAGCACCTCGTCGGCAGCGGGGAACACCATATATTTT. Encoded protein: CASTSSAAGNTIYF.

This clone appeared a single time. This chain joins TRBV6-1 and TRBJ2-1; D remains ambiguous. The CDR3 consists of 14 residues. V lost 9 bases and J lost 4, with 16 bases in between. Per the germline V gene, CDR1 is MNHNS and CDR2 is SASEGT. DNA for the CDR3: TGTGCCAGTACAGTAGGGATGGGGTACAATGAGCAGTTCTTC. Its translation: CASTVGMGYNEQFF.

The chain joins TRBV27 to TRBJ1-1; tentatively, D is TRBD1 (6 bases). The CDR3 has 15 residues. Germline-derived CDR1 and CDR2 are MNHEY and SMNVEV (reference sequence). V was cut by 0 bases and J by 1 base, with 9 bases left in between. CDR3 DNA: TGTGCCAGCAGTTTATCGGGGGGCTCGAACACTGAAGCTTTCTTT. Translation: CASSLSGGSNTEAFF.

The chain is built from TRBV27 and TRBJ2-1; 8 bases agree with TRBD2. Trimming cost V 5 bases and J 10 bases; bases outside gene matches: 13. Germline loops: CDR1 MNHEY, CDR2 SMNVEV (reference sequence). CDR3 length: 15 amino acids. In DNA, the CDR3 is TGTGCCAGCAGTGGTGGACTAGCCCCCAACCGGGAGCAGTTCTTC. Its protein product is CASSGGLAPNREQFF.

The J gene is TRBJ1-1, the V gene TRBV28; D remains unclear. The length of the CDR3 is 12 residues. Trimming stripped 3 bases from V and 11 bases from J, with 13 bases between. Germline V CDR1 and CDR2: MDHEN, SYDVKM. Written as DNA, the CDR3 is TGTGCCAGCAGTTTGAGTGGGTCAGCCGCTTTCTTT. Residues: CASSLSGSAAFF.

This chain uses TRBV12-5 with TRBJ1-5; 11 bases are a match to TRBD1. The CDR3 loop spans 20 amino acids. CDR1 LGHNT and CDR2 FRNRAP come from the germline V gene. V lost 3 bases and J lost 2; bases outside the gene matches: 15. In DNA, the CDR3 is TGTGCTAGTGGTTTCGGGAGAGCGGGACAGGGGGTAAACCGCAATCAGCCCCAGCATTTT. Translation gives CASGFGRAGQGVNRNQPQHF.

This chain connects TRBV4-1 to TRBJ1-1; D not certain. V was pared by 0 bases and J by 0 bases, with 11 bases between. Germline V lookup: CDR1 MGHRA, CDR2 YSYEKL. The CDR3 length is 16 residues. For the CDR3, the DNA is TGCGCCAGCAGCCAAGATCGGCCGGGAATGAACACTGAAGCTTTCTTT. Translated, it gives CASSQDRPGMNTEAFF.

CDR3 coding DNA: TGTGCCAGCAGCTTGGTGGTTCAACAAGAGACCCAGTACTTC. It encodes CASSLVVQQETQYF. The chain links TRBV5-6 to TRBJ2-5, with no clear D. The V gene's germline CDR1 is SGHDT and CDR2 YYEEEE. The CDR3 is made up of 14 amino acids. V shed 0 bases and J shed 2 bases, with 8 bases lying between them. Full variable domain (missing parts from reference TRBV5-6 and TRBJ2-5): DAGVTQSPTHLIKTRGQQVTLRCSPKSGHDTVSWYQQALGQGPQFIFQYYEEEERQRGNFPDRFSGHQFPNYSSELNVNALLLGDSALYLCASSLVVQQETQYFGPGTRLLVL.

V gene TRBV10-1 combines with J gene TRBJ2-2; D possibly corresponds to TRBD1 (6 bases). V lost 3 bases and J 4 bases, leaving 12 bases between the germline ends. Germline lookup yields CDR1 WNHNN and CDR2 SYGVQD (reference sequence). The CDR3 is 15 residues long. Here the CDR3 DNA reads TGCGCCAGCAGTGAAGGGGGAGCCCTCACCGGGGAGCTGTTTTTT. Translated, it gives CASSEGGALTGELFF.

The V call is TRBV19, the J call TRBJ2-1; 10 bases line up with TRBD2. This CDR3 comprises 14 residues. Per germline, CDR1 LNHDA and CDR2 SQIVND (reference sequence). Trimming took 2 bases from V and 8 from J; bases not matched to a gene: 3. The CDR3 nucleotides are TGTGCCAGTAGTATACAGCGGGAGGGCCATGAGCAGTTCTTC. It encodes CASSIQREGHEQFF.

The chain carries TRBV4-1 and TRBJ2-7, with D maybe TRBD1 (5 bases). The CDR3 has 15 amino acids. Germline V gene sequence: CDR1 MGHRA, CDR2 YSYEKL. V was trimmed by 4 bases and J by 6 bases, leaving 19 bases between them. CDR3 DNA: TGCGCCAGCAGCCTCGAGTTTCAGGGAAAAGTCGAGCAGTACTTC. Amino acid sequence: CASSLEFQGKVEQYF.

The rearrangement uses TRBV7-9 and TRBJ1-2; 10 nucleotides line up with TRBD1. The V gene end was trimmed by 0 bases and the J gene end by 4 bases; junction bases not matched to a gene: 8. CDR3 length: 17 amino acids. CDR1 is SEHNR and CDR2 is FQNEAQ in the germline V gene (reference sequence). In DNA, the CDR3 is TGTGCCAGCAGCTTAGCCAAACCGGGACAGGGGACCTATGGCTACACCTTC. Its translation: CASSLAKPGQGTYGYTF. The full variable domain, completed using reference TRBV7-9 and TRBJ1-2, is DTGVSQNPRHKITKRGQNVTFRCDPISEHNRLYWYRQTLGQGPEFLTYFQNEAQLEKSRLLSDRFSAERPKGSFSTLEIQRTEQGDSAMYLCASSLAKPGQGTYGYTFGSGTRLTVV.

This clone came up once. The gene calls are TRBV7-6 and TRBJ2-1, with 12 bases aligning to TRBD2. In germline, CDR1 is SGHVS, CDR2 FNYEAQ. The length of the CDR3 is 14 residues. J lost 9 bases, V lost 5 bases, and 5 bases had no gene match. The CDR3, as DNA: TGTGCCAGCAGCCTGACTAGCGGGAGATCTGAGCAGTTCTTC. This translates into CASSLTSGRSEQFF.

The V gene is TRBV11-2, the J gene TRBJ2-7; D ambiguous. This CDR3 is 13 amino acids long. CDR1 and CDR2 (germline): SGHAT, FQNNGV. Deletions cut 3 bases from V and 2 bases from J, with 8 bases between. In nucleotides, the CDR3 is TGTGCCAGCAGCTTTACCCGGACCTACGAGCAGTACTTC. Translation gives CASSFTRTYEQYF.

V is TRBV5-1 and J is TRBJ2-5, with 12 nucleotides matching TRBD2. The CDR3 has 14 residues. The V segment lost 3 bases and the J segment 6 bases; nucleotides outside the gene matches: 3. Germline assignment: CDR1 SGHRS and CDR2 YFSETQ. The CDR3 loop reads CASSSTSGSQTQYF. The CDR3 region has the DNA TGCGCCAGCAGCTCGACTAGCGGGAGTCAGACCCAGTACTTC. The variable domain in full, with the rest retrieved from reference TRBV5-1 and TRBJ2-5, is KAGVTQTPRYLIKTRGQQVTLSCSPISGHRSVSWYQQTPGQGLQFLFEYFSETQRNKGNFPGRFSGRQFSNSRSEMNVSTLELGDSALYLCASSSTSGSQTQYFGPGTRLLVL.

This chain uses TRBV30 with TRBJ2-5; TRBD2 is a possible D gene (5 bases). Germline-derived CDR1 and CDR2 are GTSNPN and SVGIG (reference sequence). The length of the CDR3 is 15 residues. V was clipped by 2 bases and J by 5 bases, with 18 bases between them. CDR3 nucleotides: TGTGCCTGGAGTTTCTCGACTCGGACTGCGGAGACCCAGTACTTC. Its translation: CAWSFSTRTAETQYF.

The genes are TRBV30 and TRBJ2-7, with D tentatively TRBD1 or TRBD2 (5 bases each). The V end was cut by 2 bases, the J end by 2 bases, with 13 bases between. Germline V gives CDR1 GTSNPN, CDR2 SVGIG (reference sequence). This CDR3 comprises 14 residues. CDR3 nucleotides: TGTGCCTGGAGTTCCGGGACGGACCCCTACGAGCAGTACTTC. It is translated as CAWSSGTDPYEQYF.

This clone was observed once. This rearrangement joins TRBV2 to TRBJ2-1; D unresolved. V lost 1 base and J lost 8, with 12 bases in between. The CDR3 consists of 14 residues. In germline, CDR1 is SNHLY, CDR2 FYNNEI. DNA for the CDR3: TGTGCCAGCAGTGAAGGACGGGCTAAGGATGAGCAGTTCTTC. Translated, it gives CASSEGRAKDEQFF.

The V and J genes are TRBV4-2 and TRBJ2-1; 7 positions agree with TRBD2. Per the germline V gene, CDR1 is LGHNA and CDR2 is YNFKEQ. The V and J ends lost 0 bases and 8 bases, in that order; junction bases with no gene match: 10. The CDR3 contains 16 residues. Written as DNA, the CDR3 is TGTGCCAGCAGCCAAGAAGCGGGAAGAGCCGGTGATGAGCAGTTCTTC. It specifies CASSQEAGRAGDEQFF.

The V and J genes are TRBV30 and TRBJ1-1; D not resolved. V gave up 2 bases and J gave up 1 base, with 8 bases separating them. The CDR3 contains 13 residues. Germline CDR1 is GTSNPN and CDR2 is SVGIG (reference sequence). This chain's CDR3 is CAWSLEGNTEAFF. CDR3 DNA: TGTGCCTGGAGTCTCGAGGGGAACACTGAAGCTTTCTTT.

The rearrangement joins TRBV6-6 to TRBJ1-2; 12 bases align to TRBD1. CDR1 MNHNY and CDR2 SVGAGI come from the germline V gene (reference sequence). The CDR3 has 15 residues. J lost 4 bases, V lost 5 bases, and 5 bases had no gene match. This CDR3 is CASSPGQGASYGYTF. In nucleotides, the CDR3 is TGTGCCAGCAGTCCGGGACAGGGGGCGAGCTATGGCTACACCTTC.

This chain uses TRBV30 with TRBJ2-1; 8 positions agree with TRBD2. This CDR3 is 16 amino acids long. Trimming removed 6 bases from V and 6 bases from J; junction bases left unmatched: 16. From germline, CDR1 is GTSNPN and CDR2 SVGIG (reference sequence). In DNA form, the CDR3 reads TGTGCCTGTAACGGGGCTGGTGGCGGGAGGTTCAATGAGCAGTTCTTC. Translation gives CACNGAGGGRFNEQFF.

CDR3 protein: CASSPTSTDTQYF. The CDR3 nucleotides are TGTGCCAGCAGCCCGACTAGCACAGATACGCAGTATTTT. The chain combines TRBV28 with TRBJ2-3, with D hard to call. Germline V gene data show CDR1 as MDHEN and CDR2 as SYDVKM. Trimming left V 6 bases short and J 0 bases short, with 7 bases between. There are 13 residues in the CDR3. Full variable domain (outside the CDR3, taken from reference TRBV28 and TRBJ2-3): DVKVTQSSRYLVKRTGEKVFLECVQDMDHENMFWYRQDPGLGLRLIYFSYDVKMKEKGDIPEGYSVSREKKERFSLILESASTNQTSMYLCASSPTSTDTQYFGPGTRLTVL.